This TCR beta chain appears in the sequencing data of a study of PD-1 blockade in classical Hodgkin lymphoma. Findings and caveats of the study: Complete responders possessed baseline diversity comparable to newly diagnosed patients. Reports indicated that newly diagnosed patients had lower baseline TCR diversity than healthy donors did.

Every single patient, without exception, relapsed after autologous stem cell transplantation, and brentuximab vedotin exposure varied. CDR3 length: 12 residues. CDR1 and CDR2 from the germline V gene are SQVTM and ANQGSEA. Trimming removed 4 bases from V and 4 bases from J, with 8 bases in between. Libraries were prepared by immunoSEQ multiplex PCR; TCRdb keeps only in-frame clonotypes and omits some of them. The sample has 13,000 or so clones, about 80% seen once. A note on this clone: No antigen is known for it.

The origin of this receptor is a human donor with classical Hodgkin lymphoma. The source material was peripheral blood mononuclear cells (PBMCs), sampled at baseline. This chain connects TRBV29-1 to TRBJ1-3; possible D gene TRBD1, 6 bases. CDR3 DNA sequence: TGCAGCGTTGGGGGGCTCGGAAACACCATATATTTT. Residues: CSVGGLGNTIYF.